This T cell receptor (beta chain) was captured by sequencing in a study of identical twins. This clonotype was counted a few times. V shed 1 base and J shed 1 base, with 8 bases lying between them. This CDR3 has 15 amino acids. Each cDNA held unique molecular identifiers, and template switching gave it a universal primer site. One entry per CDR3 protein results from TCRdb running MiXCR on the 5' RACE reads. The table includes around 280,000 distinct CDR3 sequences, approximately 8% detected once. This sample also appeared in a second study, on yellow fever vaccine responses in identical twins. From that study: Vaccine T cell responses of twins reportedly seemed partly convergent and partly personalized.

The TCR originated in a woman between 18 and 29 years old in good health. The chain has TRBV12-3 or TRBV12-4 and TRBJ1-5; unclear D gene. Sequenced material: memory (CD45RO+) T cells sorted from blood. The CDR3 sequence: CASSLESGSNQPQHF. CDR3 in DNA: TGTGCCAGCAGTTTAGAATCCGGGAGCAATCAGCCCCAGCATTTT.